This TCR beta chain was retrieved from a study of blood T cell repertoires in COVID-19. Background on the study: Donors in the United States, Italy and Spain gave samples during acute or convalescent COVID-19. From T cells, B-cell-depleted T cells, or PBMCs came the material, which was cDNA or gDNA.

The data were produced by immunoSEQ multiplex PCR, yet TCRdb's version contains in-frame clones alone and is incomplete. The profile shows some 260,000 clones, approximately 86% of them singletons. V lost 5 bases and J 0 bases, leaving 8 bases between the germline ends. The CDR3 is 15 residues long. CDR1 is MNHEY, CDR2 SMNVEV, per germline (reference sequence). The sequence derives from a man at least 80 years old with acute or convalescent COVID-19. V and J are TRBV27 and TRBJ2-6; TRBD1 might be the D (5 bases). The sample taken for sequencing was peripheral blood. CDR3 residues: CASSRQPSGANVLTF. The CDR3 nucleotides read TGTGCCAGCAGTCGACAGCCCTCTGGGGCCAACGTCCTGACTTTC.